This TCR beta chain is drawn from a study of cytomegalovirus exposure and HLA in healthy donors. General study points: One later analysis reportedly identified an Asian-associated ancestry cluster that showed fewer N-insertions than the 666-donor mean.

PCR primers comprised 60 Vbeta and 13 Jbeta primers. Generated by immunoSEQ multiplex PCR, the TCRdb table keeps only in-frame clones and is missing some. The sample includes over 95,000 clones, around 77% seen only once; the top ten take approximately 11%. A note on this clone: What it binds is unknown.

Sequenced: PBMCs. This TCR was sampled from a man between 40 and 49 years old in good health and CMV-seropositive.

CDR3 DNA: TGTGCCAGCAGTGAATGGGACAGGGGTCAGCCCCAGCATTTT. Encoded protein: CASSEWDRGQPQHF. V and J are TRBV2 and TRBJ1-5; TRBD1 aligns across 10 bases. CDR1 and CDR2 from the germline V gene are SNHLY and FYNNEI. This CDR3 has 14 residues. J lost 6 bases, V lost 2 bases, and 1 base had no gene match.